One T cell receptor (beta chain) is described in this entry. Two negative PCRs, clearance, or symptom resolution characterized the recovered Cohort 3 donors. The CDR3 runs 12 residues. Germline CDR1 and CDR2: SNHLY and FYNNEI. Trimming took 8 bases from V and 2 from J, leaving 9 bases between them. The entry originates in a study of blood T cell repertoires in COVID-19. In the original analysis: By means of reference gene primer amplification, nucleated cell counts were estimated. The repertoire was sequenced with immunoSEQ multiplex PCR; TCRdb's copy has only in-frame clones and lacks some. The D gene and trimming were derived from the DNA, and the V and J assignments and clone size from that table. The table shows 220,000 or so clones, with over 80% occurring only once.

The clonotype originates from a woman between 40 and 50 years old who had recovered from COVID-19. V and J are TRBV2 and TRBJ1-2; D ambiguous. Sequenced: PBMCs or T cells enriched from blood (not recorded which). Here the CDR3 DNA reads TGTGCCAGCGGCAGGCAGAACTATGGCTACACCTTC. Translating it yields CASGRQNYGYTF.